These 25 T cell receptor delta chains were sequenced from one sample in a study of Vδ1+ human thymocytes. Broader study findings: Highly polyclonal TRG and TRD repertoires with Gaussian CDR3 length distributions appeared in thymus.

RNA was extracted from the cells and then reverse transcribed. Pooled V-gene forward primers with one constant-region reverse primer generated the CDR3 amplicons by multiplex PCR. TCRdb called clones anew from the multiplex PCR reads with CATT. The table includes roughly 55,000 delta-chain clones, approximately 16% detected once. No antigen has been identified for these receptors. Source material: Vdelta1+ gamma-delta thymocytes from the thymus. Indicated subset: FACS-sorted CD3+ TCRalphabeta- TCRVdelta1+ TCRVdelta2- thymocytes. The receptors stem from a boy younger than two who had congenital heart surgery.

The chain employs TRDV1 and TRDJ1, with 12 bases identical to TRDD3. The length of the CDR3 is 22 residues. Germline V gene data show CDR1 as TSWWSYY and CDR2 as QGS. Germline trimming cut 2 bases from V and 4 bases from J; bases unmatched to any gene: 23. This CDR3 reads CALGEVLPLLSWGIREIDKLIF. The CDR3 coding sequence is TGTGCTCTTGGGGAAGTTCTCCCCCTACTGAGCTGGGGGATACGCGAAATCGATAAACTCATCTTT.

This clone showed up just a few times. The rearrangement joins TRDV1 to TRDJ1; no reliable D call. Germline lookup yields CDR1 TSWWSYY and CDR2 QGS. The CDR3 is made up of 14 amino acids. The ends were cut back, 5 bases at V and 8 bases at J, with 18 bases in the middle. CDR3 residues: CALGNGEPKLKLIF. The CDR3 DNA follows: TGTGCTCTTGGGAACGGAGAACCAAAACTAAAACTCATCTTT.

J is TRDJ1 and V is TRDV1; 12 bases match TRDD3. V lost 2 bases to trimming and J lost 0 bases; unmatched junction nucleotides: 13. Germline CDR1 reads TSWWSYY; CDR2 reads QGS. CDR3 length equals 20 residues. In nucleotides, the CDR3 is TGTGCTCTTGGGGAATCCCAAAACGACTGGGGGATACCCGACACCGATAAACTCATCTTT. Translating gives CALGESQNDWGIPDTDKLIF.

In regard to this clone: The junction and the germline gene differ at one end; a read error may be behind it. The rearrangement uses TRDV2 and TRDJ1; 12 positions agree with TRDD3. In germline, CDR1 is GEAIGNYY, CDR2 EKD. The CDR3 has 15 residues. CDR3 in DNA: TGTGCCTGTGACAGTATACTGGGGGATACAAGAAAACTTATCTTT. Translation: CACDSILGDTRKLIF.

This chain uses TRDV3 with TRDJ4; 9 nucleotides match TRDD3. V lost 3 bases and J lost 0; bases outside the gene matches: 11. The CDR3 contains 15 residues. Germline V gene data show CDR1 as TVYSNPD and CDR2 as GDNSRS (reference sequence). The CDR3 here is CALPTGGPSARPLIF. As DNA, the CDR3 is TGTGCCTTACCCACTGGGGGACCATCCGCCAGACCCCTGATCTTT.

The chain couples TRDV1 to TRDJ1; 11 nucleotides agree with TRDD3. There are 22 residues in the CDR3. From germline, CDR1 is TSWWSYY and CDR2 QGS. Trimming cost V 0 bases and J 0 bases; bases outside gene matches: 18. Written as DNA, the CDR3 is TGTGCTCTTGGGGAACTACGGGATTCGTCGCACTGGGGGATAGAAGACACCGATAAACTCATCTTT. As protein: CALGELRDSSHWGIEDTDKLIF.

The genes are TRDV1 and TRDJ1, with D uncertain. Germline CDR1 is TSWWSYY and CDR2 is QGS. V was shortened by 0 bases and J by 0 bases, with 17 bases between the two germline ends. The CDR3 spans 18 residues. CDR3: CALGELGERDLYTDKLIF. The DNA of the CDR3 is TGTGCTCTTGGGGAACTAGGAGAAAGAGATCTGTACACCGATAAACTCATCTTT.

This clone was counted a few times. The chain is built from TRDV1 and TRDJ1, with TRDD3 identical over 11 bases. After removal of 2 bases from V and 3 bases from J, the junction contained 14 bases not matched to a gene. This CDR3 region has 19 residues. Germline CDR1 is TSWWSYY and CDR2 is QGS. The CDR3 DNA reads as TGTGCTCTTGGGGAAAGTATCCTGCTGGGGGATACAGTCGCCGATAAACTCATCTTT. Its translation is CALGESILLGDTVADKLIF.

This clone showed up just a few times. The V gene is TRDV1, the J gene TRDJ1; D gene ambiguous. The ends were cut back, 2 bases at V and 7 bases at J, with 32 bases in the middle. Germline V lookup: CDR1 TSWWSYY, CDR2 QGS. The CDR3 consists of 20 residues. The CDR3 nucleotides read TGTGCTCTTGGGGAATGGTTTCCCCCAAGCTCTCCAAAATGTACTCGTAAACTCATCTTT. Translating gives CALGEWFPPSSPKCTRKLIF.

This clone was detected a few times. V is TRDV1 and J is TRDJ1; 12 nucleotides align to TRDD3. Germline V gives CDR1 TSWWSYY, CDR2 QGS. The length of the CDR3 is 20 residues. V shed 2 bases and J 3 bases; nucleotides not matched to a gene: 16. CDR3 bases: TGTGCTCTTGGGGAAAGGACGCTCCCTCACTGGGGGATACATCCCGATAAACTCATCTTT. This translates into CALGERTLPHWGIHPDKLIF.

The chain employs TRDV1 and TRDJ1, with 10 nucleotides matching TRDD3. The CDR3 has 26 amino acids. The V gene's germline CDR1 is TSWWSYY and CDR2 QGS. The junction had 32 bases not matched to a gene; V was cut back by 1 base and J by 0 bases. CDR3 bases: TGTGCTCTTGGGGAACCAGACCCACCTTCCGTCGAGAGAAGGGGGATACGCATTAGGAACACCGATAAACTCATCTTT. Its protein is CALGEPDPPSVERRGIRIRNTDKLIF.

The chain links TRDV1 to TRDJ1; 12 bases line up with TRDD3. V lost 4 bases, J lost 3 bases, and 21 bases stayed unmatched. The CDR3 has 21 amino acids. The V gene's germline CDR1 is TSWWSYY and CDR2 QGS. CDR3 nucleotides: TGTGCTCTTGGGGTCCCGCCTTCCCCCCGTGTACTGGGGGATACTCCCGATAAACTCATCTTT. Translated: CALGVPPSPRVLGDTPDKLIF.

The sample holds a few counts of this clone. The chain joins TRDV1 to TRDJ1, with 7 nucleotides matching TRDD2. J was trimmed by 3 bases and V by 2 bases; bases with no gene match: 12. The CDR3 consists of 17 residues. Germline CDR1 TSWWSYY, CDR2 QGS. The CDR3 here is CALGEIPTSGRADKLIF. CDR3 DNA: TGTGCTCTTGGGGAAATTCCTACTTCGGGTCGGGCCGATAAACTCATCTTT.

This clone turned up a few times. This chain links TRDV1 with TRDJ1, with 8 bases identical to TRDD3. The J segment lost 2 bases and the V segment lost 0 bases, leaving 29 bases of the junction unmatched. Germline assignment: CDR1 TSWWSYY and CDR2 QGS. The CDR3 is 24 amino acids. In nucleotides, the CDR3 is TGTGCTCTTGGGGAACTAGGGAGCCTTCTTGCGGCTGGGGGACCTACCAGGGCAACCGATAAACTCATCTTT. Its translation: CALGELGSLLAAGGPTRATDKLIF.

J is TRDJ1 and V is TRDV1; D possibly corresponds to TRDD2 (5 bases). This CDR3 is 23 amino acids long. Trimming pared 1 base from V and 0 bases from J, leaving 33 bases between. Germline V lookup: CDR1 TSWWSYY, CDR2 QGS. This CDR3 is CALGERFRPQLPSPFLYTDKLIF. The CDR3 DNA reads as TGTGCTCTTGGGGAACGGTTTAGGCCCCAACTCCCCTCTCCATTCCTGTACACCGATAAACTCATCTTT.

This clone has only a few counts. J is TRDJ1 and V is TRDV1; perhaps TRDD2 as D (6 bases). The CDR3 has 15 residues. Per the germline V gene, CDR1 is TSWWSYY and CDR2 is QGS. V was cut by 3 bases and J by 3 bases, with 14 bases left in between. In DNA, the CDR3 is TGTGCTCTTGGGGACTTACCTTCCGAGCCCGATAAACTCATCTTT. Protein sequence: CALGDLPSEPDKLIF.

This chain links TRDV1 with TRDJ1, with 10 bases fitting TRDD3. Germline CDR1 is TSWWSYY and CDR2 is QGS. With V trimmed by 0 bases and J by 3 bases, 19 bases remained unmatched. The CDR3 extends over 21 amino acids. DNA for the CDR3: TGTGCTCTTGGGGAACTCAGGCCTTCCGAGGGACTGGGGGATGGAGCCGATAAACTCATCTTT. Protein sequence: CALGELRPSEGLGDGADKLIF.

The chain links TRDV1 to TRDJ1, with 12 bases fitting TRDD3. With V trimmed by 5 bases and J by 0 bases, 28 bases remained unmatched. This CDR3 is built from 24 residues. Germline V gene data show CDR1 as TSWWSYY and CDR2 as QGS. In DNA, the CDR3 is TGTGCTCTTGGGAACAATGAGGCCTTCCTCCACTGGGGGATACAGGGTTCATACACCGATAAACTCATCTTT. Translated, it gives CALGNNEAFLHWGIQGSYTDKLIF.

This chain joins TRDV1 and TRDJ1; the match to TRDD3 covers 12 bases. The germline V gene has CDR1 TSWWSYY and CDR2 QGS. The V gene end was trimmed by 7 bases and the J gene end by 3 bases; junction bases not matched to a gene: 15. The CDR3 runs to 18 residues. CDR3 DNA: TGTGCTCTTGCATCTACACTGGGGGATACTAATTTCCCCGATAAACTCATCTTT. Amino acids: CALASTLGDTNFPDKLIF.

This chain uses TRDV1 with TRDJ1; 11 nucleotides align to TRDD3. The germline V gene has CDR1 TSWWSYY and CDR2 QGS. J was trimmed by 1 base and V by 0 bases; bases with no gene match: 10. The length of the CDR3 is 19 residues. The CDR3: CALGELDFWGIPPTDKLIF. CDR3 coding DNA: TGTGCTCTTGGGGAACTAGATTTCTGGGGGATACCACCCACCGATAAACTCATCTTT.

A few counts support this clone. This chain links TRDV1 with TRDJ1; TRDD3 matches 8 bases. Germline CDR1 reads TSWWSYY; CDR2 reads QGS. This CDR3 is built from 12 residues. V trimming: 1 base; J trimming: 11 bases; junction bases outside the gene matches: 3. CDR3 sequence: CALGERDTSLIF. CDR3 DNA sequence: TGTGCTCTTGGGGAACGGGATACGAGTCTCATCTTT.

To note about this clone: At one end, the junction sequence differs from germline, possibly due to a read error. The same CDR3 arises from other DNA sequences in this sample as well. This chain connects TRDV1 to TRDJ1, with TRDD3 identical over 9 bases. The CDR3 covers 24 residues. Germline V CDR1 and CDR2: TSWWSYY, QGS. The CDR3 DNA sequence: TGTGCTCTGGGGGAACTACCACAGGAGCCCTCGTGTACTGGGGGACCAAGGCCCCGCGATAAACTCATCTTT. Its protein product is CALGELPQEPSCTGGPRPRDKLIF.

This clone has only a few counts. The sample carries other DNA sequences with the same CDR3. J is TRDJ1 and V is TRDV1, with TRDD3 identical over 12 bases. Germline V gene sequence: CDR1 TSWWSYY, CDR2 QGS. This CDR3 is 19 amino acids long. J lost 0 bases, V lost 2 bases, and 10 bases had no gene match. CDR3 amino acids: CALGETSPGGYAYTDKLIF. CDR3 DNA sequence: TGTGCTCTTGGGGAAACTTCCCCTGGGGGATACGCATACACCGATAAACTCATCTTT.

This chain joins TRDV1 and TRDJ1, with a weak D call TRDD3 (6 bases). CDR1 is TSWWSYY and CDR2 is QGS in the germline V gene. V lost 0 bases, J lost 0 bases, and 14 bases lay in between. CDR3 length: 17 residues. The CDR3 loop reads CALGELSLYWDTDKLIF. As DNA, the CDR3 is TGTGCTCTTGGGGAACTTTCCCTGTACTGGGACACCGATAAACTCATCTTT.

The J gene is TRDJ1, the V gene TRDV1; no firm D call. This CDR3 has 14 amino acids. Trimming removed 0 bases at V and 4 bases at J, with 9 bases between. From germline, CDR1 is TSWWSYY and CDR2 QGS. The CDR3 DNA reads as TGTGCTCTTGGGGAACTAATGGTCCTCGATAAACTCATCTTT. This encodes CALGELMVLDKLIF.